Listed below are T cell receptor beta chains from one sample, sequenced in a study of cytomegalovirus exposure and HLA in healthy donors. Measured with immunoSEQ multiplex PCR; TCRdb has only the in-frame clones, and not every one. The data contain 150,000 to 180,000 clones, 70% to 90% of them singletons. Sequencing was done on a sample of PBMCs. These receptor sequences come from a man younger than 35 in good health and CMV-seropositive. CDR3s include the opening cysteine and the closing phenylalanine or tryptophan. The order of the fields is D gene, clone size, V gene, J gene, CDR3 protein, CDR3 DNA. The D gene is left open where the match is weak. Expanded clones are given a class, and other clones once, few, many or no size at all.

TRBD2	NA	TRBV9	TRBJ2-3	CASSVGTSALAQYF	TGTGCCAGCAGCGTTGGGACTAGCGCCCTCGCGCAGTATTTT
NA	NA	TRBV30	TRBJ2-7	CAWSVGGNSYEQYF	TGTGCCTGGAGTGTAGGCGGGAACTCCTACGAGCAGTACTTC
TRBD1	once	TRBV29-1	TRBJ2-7	CSALTGGSYEQYF	TGCAGCGCCCTGACAGGGGGCTCCTACGAGCAGTACTTC
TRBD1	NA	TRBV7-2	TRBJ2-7	CASSSRGRDSYEQYF	TGTGCCAGCAGCTCCAGGGGGCGGGATTCCTACGAGCAGTACTTC
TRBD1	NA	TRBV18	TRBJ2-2	CASWTGAGELFF	TGTGCCAGCTGGACAGGGGCCGGGGAGCTGTTTTTT
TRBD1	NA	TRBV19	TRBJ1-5	CATGGGQGYQPQHF	TGTGCCACGGGCGGGGGACAGGGTTATCAGCCCCAGCATTTT
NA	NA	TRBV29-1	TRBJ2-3	CSVGSSSTDTQYF	TGCAGCGTTGGCAGTTCTAGCACAGATACGCAGTATTTT
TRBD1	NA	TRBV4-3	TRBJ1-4	CASSHTGATNEKLFF	TGCGCCAGCAGCCACACAGGGGCAACTAATGAAAAACTGTTTTTT
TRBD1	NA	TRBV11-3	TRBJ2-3	CASSHTSGTGMPDTQYF	TGTGCCAGCAGCCACACTTCCGGGACAGGGATGCCAGATACGCAGTATTTT
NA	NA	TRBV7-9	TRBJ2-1	CASSSHNGGPNNEQFF	TGTGCCAGCAGCTCCCACAACGGGGGGCCTAACAATGAGCAGTTCTTC
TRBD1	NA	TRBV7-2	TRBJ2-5	CASSLERGREETQYF	TGTGCCAGCAGCTTAGAAAGGGGGCGCGAGGAGACCCAGTACTTC
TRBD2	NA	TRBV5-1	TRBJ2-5	CASSPSWGAGGQETQYF	TGCGCCAGCAGCCCCTCCTGGGGAGCGGGGGGCCAAGAGACCCAGTACTTC
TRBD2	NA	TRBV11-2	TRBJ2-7	CASSPSLAGLSSYEQYF	TGTGCCAGCAGCCCGTCGCTAGCGGGACTCAGCTCCTACGAGCAGTACTTC
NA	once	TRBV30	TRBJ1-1	CAWSVWHREAFF	TGTGCCTGGAGTGTTTGGCACAGGGAAGCTTTCTTT
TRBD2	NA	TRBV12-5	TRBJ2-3	CASGPPGGSGTDTQYF	TGTGCTAGTGGCCCCCCGGGGGGGTCTGGCACAGATACGCAGTATTTT
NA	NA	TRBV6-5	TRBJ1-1	CASSYGRGGTEAFF	TGTGCCAGCAGTTATGGTAGGGGGGGGACTGAAGCTTTCTTT
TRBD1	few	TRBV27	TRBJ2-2	CASTPGGRTGELFF	TGTGCCAGCACCCCAGGGGGCAGAACCGGGGAGCTGTTTTTT
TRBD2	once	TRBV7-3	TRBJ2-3	CASSFGGDTQYF	TGTGCCAGCAGTTTCGGGGGGGATACGCAGTATTTT
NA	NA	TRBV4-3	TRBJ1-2	CASSQDWRSTGSYGYTF	TGCGCCAGCAGCCAAGATTGGAGGAGCACAGGGAGCTATGGCTACACCTTC
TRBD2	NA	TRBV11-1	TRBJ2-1	CASSPVLTSGGGEQFF	TGTGCCAGCAGCCCAGTATTGACTAGCGGGGGAGGTGAGCAGTTCTTC
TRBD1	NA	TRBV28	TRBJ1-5	CASRTRDRGNQPQHF	TGTGCCAGCAGGACCCGGGACAGGGGCAATCAGCCCCAGCATTTT
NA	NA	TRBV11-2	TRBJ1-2	CASSSTQGVYGYTF	TGTGCCAGCAGCAGCACTCAGGGCGTCTATGGCTACACCTTC
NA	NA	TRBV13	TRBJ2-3	CASSEGLPDTQYF	TGTGCCAGCAGCGAGGGACTCCCCGATACGCAGTATTTT
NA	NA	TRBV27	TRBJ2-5	CARPPPRETQYF	TGTGCCAGGCCGCCCCCCCGGGAGACCCAGTACTTC
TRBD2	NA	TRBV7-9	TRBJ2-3	CASSLGVASGGADTQYF	TGTGCCAGCAGCTTAGGGGTGGCTAGCGGTGGTGCAGATACGCAGTATTTT
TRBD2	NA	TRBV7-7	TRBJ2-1	CASSSGTSGDEQFF	TGTGCCAGCAGCTCAGGGACTAGCGGCGATGAGCAGTTCTTC
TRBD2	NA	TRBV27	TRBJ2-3	CASASLAGITDTQYF	TGTGCCAGCGCCTCCCTAGCGGGCATCACAGATACGCAGTATTTT
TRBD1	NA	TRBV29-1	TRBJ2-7	CSVVRGQGLYEQYF	TGCAGCGTTGTGAGGGGACAGGGGCTTTACGAGCAGTACTTC
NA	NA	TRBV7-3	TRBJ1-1	CASSLVARGTNTEAFF	TGTGCCAGCAGCTTAGTCGCGAGAGGGACTAACACTGAAGCTTTCTTT
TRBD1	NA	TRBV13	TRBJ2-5	CASSLGRQGQTQYF	TGTGCCAGCAGCTTAGGGCGACAGGGGCAGACCCAGTACTTC
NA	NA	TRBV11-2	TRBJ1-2	CASGDTGWQSGYTF	TGTGCCAGCGGAGACACAGGGTGGCAGTCAGGCTACACCTTC
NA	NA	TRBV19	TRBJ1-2	CASSETVYHGYTF	TGTGCCAGTAGTGAGACAGTTTATCATGGCTACACCTTC
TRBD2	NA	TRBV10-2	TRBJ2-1	CARGTSGSNSYNEQFF	TGCGCCAGAGGGACTAGCGGGAGTAACTCCTACAATGAGCAGTTCTTC
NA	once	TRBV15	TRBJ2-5	CATSEGRRTPSQETQYF	TGTGCCACCAGCGAAGGGAGGCGGACTCCCTCACAAGAGACCCAGTACTTC
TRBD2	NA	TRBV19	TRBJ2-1	CASSMGGVDEQFF	TGTGCCAGTAGTATGGGAGGGGTCGATGAGCAGTTCTTC
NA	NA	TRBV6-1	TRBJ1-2	CASSEALRQEFYGYTF	TGTGCCAGCAGTGAAGCGTTGCGACAGGAGTTCTATGGCTACACCTTC
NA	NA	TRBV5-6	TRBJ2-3	CASSLRDTSTDTQYF	TGTGCCAGCAGCTTGCGGGACACCAGCACAGATACGCAGTATTTT
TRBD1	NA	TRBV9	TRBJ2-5	CASSQGQARETQYF	TGTGCCAGCAGCCAGGGACAGGCAAGGGAGACCCAGTACTTC
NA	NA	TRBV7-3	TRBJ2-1	CASSSSAATHEQFF	TGTGCCAGCAGCTCCTCCGCGGCGACCCATGAGCAGTTCTTC
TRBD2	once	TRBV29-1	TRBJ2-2	CSVETSAGELFF	TGCAGCGTTGAAACTAGCGCCGGGGAGCTGTTTTTT
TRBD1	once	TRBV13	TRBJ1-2	CASSLGRDRLYGYTF	TGTGCCAGCAGCTTAGGCCGGGACAGACTTTATGGCTACACCTTC
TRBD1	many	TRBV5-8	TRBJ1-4	CASSPDRWLTNEKLFF	TGTGCCAGCAGCCCGGACAGGTGGCTCACTAATGAAAAACTGTTTTTT
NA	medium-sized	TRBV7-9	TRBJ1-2	CASSLGQGWNYGYTF	TGTGCCAGCAGCTTAGGTCAGGGGTGGAACTATGGCTACACCTTC
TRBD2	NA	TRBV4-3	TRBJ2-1	CASSQGVAGVNEQFF	TGCGCCAGCAGCCAAGGAGTAGCGGGAGTAAATGAGCAGTTCTTC
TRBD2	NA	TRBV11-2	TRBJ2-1	CASSLVYTSGKSSYNEQFF	TGTGCCAGCAGCTTAGTTTATACTAGCGGGAAGAGCTCCTACAATGAGCAGTTCTTC
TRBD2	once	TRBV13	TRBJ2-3	CASSLRLAGGSRTDTQYF	TGTGCCAGCAGCCTCAGACTAGCGGGAGGGTCCCGCACAGATACGCAGTATTTT
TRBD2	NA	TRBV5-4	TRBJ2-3	CASSWTSGRSTDTQYF	TGTGCCAGCAGCTGGACTAGCGGGAGGAGCACAGATACGCAGTATTTT
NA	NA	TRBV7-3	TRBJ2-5	CASSLSGAAQETQYF	TGTGCCAGCAGCTTAAGTGGTGCGGCGCAAGAGACCCAGTACTTC
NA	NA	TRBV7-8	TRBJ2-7	CASSLSGGAFSYEQYF	TGTGCCAGCAGCTTATCAGGTGGGGCCTTCTCCTACGAGCAGTACTTC
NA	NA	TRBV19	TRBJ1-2	CASSIVRAQGTYGYTF	TGTGCCAGTAGTATAGTAAGGGCCCAGGGAACCTATGGCTACACCTTC
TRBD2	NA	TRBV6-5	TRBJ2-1	CASSSRLASYNEQFF	TGTGCCAGCAGTTCCCGACTAGCCTCCTACAATGAGCAGTTCTTC
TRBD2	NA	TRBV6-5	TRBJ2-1	CASSYSWLAGGNEQFF	TGTGCCAGCAGTTACTCGTGGCTAGCGGGAGGCAATGAGCAGTTCTTC